Presented here are 9 T cell receptor beta chains from one specimen sequenced in a study of T cells expressing NK-cell markers. Following a re-call of the 5' RACE reads, TCRdb has one entry per CDR3 protein and lacks DNA. The sample table sets out 350,000 to 450,000 distinct CDR3 sequences. Sequencing was done on a sample of blood T cells: a sorted CD56 or NKG2C T cell subset, CD4+ or CD8+ T cells, or bulk PBMC T cells (not recorded which). Receptor source: a man between 18 and 69 years old in good health.

The genes are TRBV6-1 and TRBJ2-3; TCRdb reports TRBD2, a call that lacks DNA to check it against. The CDR3 has 13 amino acids. Germline CDR1 reads MNHNS; CDR2 reads SASEGT. Here the CDR3 reads CALWGLAGDTQYF.

The rearrangement links TRBV12-5 to TRBJ2-7. CDR1 LGHNT and CDR2 FRNRAP come from the germline V gene. The CDR3 sequence is 14 residues long. The chain's CDR3 is CDLRSSGTSYEQYF.

The J gene is TRBJ2-3, the V gene TRBV12-3 or TRBV12-4; the TCRdb call, TRBD1, lacks DNA for checking. This CDR3 region has 15 residues. CDR3 sequence: CASSLVFGTGKAQYF.

CDR3 residues: CASSLPRGRNTEAFF. This chain links TRBV11-2 with TRBJ1-1; the TCRdb call, TRBD1, lacks DNA for checking. The CDR3 length is 15 residues. Germline assignment: CDR1 SGHAT and CDR2 FQNNGV.

The chain combines TRBV23-1 with TRBJ2-7; the D call of TRBD1 rests on TCRdb alone, since no DNA is present to check it. TRBV23-1 is an open reading frame whose function is uncertain. The CDR3 runs to 16 residues. CDR3 loop: CASRSNRDRGLDEQYF.

V gene TRBV2 combines with J gene TRBJ1-2; with no DNA, the TCRdb D assignment of TRBD1 cannot be verified. There are 14 residues in the CDR3. The germline CDR1 and CDR2 sequences are SNHLY and FYNNEI. The CDR3 is CASSGGQGGSGYTF.

V usage is TRBV18 and J usage is TRBJ2-1. Germline V gives CDR1 KGHSH, CDR2 LQKENI. CDR3 length: 15 amino acids. The CDR3 here is CASSSTVRAYNEQFF.

The genes are TRBV7-2 and TRBJ1-4; the TRBD1 assignment by TCRdb is unverifiable without DNA. This CDR3 spans 15 amino acids. Per germline, CDR1 SGHTA and CDR2 FQGNSA. The CDR3 loop reads CASSPYGGRGEKLFF.

This chain connects TRBV5-1 to TRBJ2-7; the TRBD2 assignment by TCRdb is unverifiable without DNA. Germline V gene sequence: CDR1 SGHRS, CDR2 YFSETQ. This CDR3 spans 14 amino acids. The CDR3 reads CASSSSGGAREQYF. Filled out from reference TRBV5-1 and TRBJ2-7, the complete variable domain reads KAGVTQTPRYLIKTRGQQVTLSCSPISGHRSVSWYQQTPGQGLQFLFEYFSETQRNKGNFPGRFSGRQFSNSRSEMNVSTLELGDSALYLCASSSSGGAREQYFGPGTRLTVT.